Shown below are 14 T cell receptor beta chains from a single sample sequenced in a study of Ad26.COV2.S vaccination and SARS-CoV-2 variants. Repertoires were generated with immunoSEQ multiplex PCR, while TCRdb's copy carries only in-frame clones and drops some. The profile covers some 640,000 clones, with approximately 88% appearing a single time and approximately 1.5% taken by the ten largest. Treatment reported: roughly 20 received Ad26.COV2.S at low or high dose, single or two shots; about 5 received placebo; per-sample allocation not given. Vaccine and placebo recipients were sampled on day 63 after the first injection. The material sequenced was peripheral blood, taken in a trial of Ad26.COV2.S vaccine versus placebo. Every receptor here comes from a person between 18 and 65 years old who received the Ad26.COV2.S COVID-19 vaccine or a placebo.

This chain joins TRBV5-4 and TRBJ1-2; tentatively, D is TRBD1 (6 bases). Germline loops: CDR1 SGHNT, CDR2 YYREEE (reference sequence). The germline V and J ends were trimmed by 3 bases and 4 bases, with 22 bases remaining between them. CDR3 size: 17 residues. CDR3 region: CASSSGAGALNLYGYTF. CDR3 nucleotide sequence: TGTGCCAGCAGCTCTGGGGCAGGGGCCCTGAACCTCTATGGCTACACCTTC.

The chain recombines TRBV7-9 with TRBJ1-4; maybe TRBD1 (5 bases). Trimming removed 0 bases from V and 8 bases from J, with 13 bases in between. CDR1 SEHNR and CDR2 FQNEAQ come from the germline V gene (reference sequence). The CDR3 consists of 15 residues. CDR3 amino acids: CASSLALAGSEKLFF. CDR3 sequence (DNA): TGTGCCAGCAGCTTAGCCTTAGCAGGGTCGGAAAAACTGTTTTTT.

The J gene is TRBJ2-1, the V gene TRBV12-3 or TRBV12-4; D gene unclear. The CDR3 consists of 11 residues. Between the trimmed V and J ends, which lost 7 bases and 8 bases, there was a span of 9 bases. In DNA form, the CDR3 reads TGTGCCAGCACCCCGTTGGATGAGCAGTTCTTC. Residues: CASTPLDEQFF.

CDR3: CASSPEGARYGYTF. The CDR3 nucleotides read TGTGCCAGCAGTCCAGAGGGGGCTCGCTATGGCTACACCTTC. The chain is built from TRBV3-1 (or the pseudogene TRBV3-2) and TRBJ1-2; TRBD1 matches at 7 bases. The CDR3 runs to 14 residues. Looked up from germline, CDR1 is LGHDT and CDR2 is YNNKEL (reference sequence). V was pared by 6 bases and J by 4 bases, with 8 bases of the junction left unmatched.

The J gene is TRBJ2-7, the V gene TRBV7-2; TRBD1 might be the D (6 bases). There are 14 residues in the CDR3. In germline, CDR1 is SGHTA, CDR2 FQGNSA. The germline V and J ends were trimmed by 5 bases and 2 bases, with 13 bases remaining between them. CDR3 in amino acids: CASSGAGTPYEQYF. CDR3 DNA: TGTGCCAGCAGCGGTGCCGGGACACCCTACGAGCAGTACTTC.

The chain couples TRBV7-8 to TRBJ2-5, with TRBD2 matching over 10 bases. Losses at the gene ends were 0 bases for V and 6 bases for J; bases not matched to a gene: 7. Germline V gives CDR1 SGHVS, CDR2 FQNEAQ. The CDR3 is 16 amino acids. The chain's CDR3 is CASSLAQRGGAQTQYF. CDR3 sequence (DNA): TGTGCCAGCAGCTTAGCGCAGCGGGGGGGCGCACAGACCCAGTACTTC.

In its sample, this clone was seen a few times. This chain joins TRBV10-3 and TRBJ1-5; no definite D call. Germline CDR1 and CDR2: ENHRY and SYGVKD. V lost 4 bases and J 7 bases, leaving 11 bases between the germline ends. This CDR3 has 13 amino acids. The CDR3 sequence is CAISGSDRQPQHF. The CDR3, as DNA: TGTGCCATCAGTGGGTCCGATCGACAGCCCCAGCATTTT.

This clone was detected once. The rearrangement uses TRBV11-3 and TRBJ2-7; 10 bases match TRBD1. The CDR3 extends over 15 amino acids. The germline V gene has CDR1 SGHNT and CDR2 YENEEA. Trimming took 2 bases from V and 5 from J; bases not matched to a gene: 6. Here the CDR3 DNA reads TGTGCCAGCAGCTTAAGTTCCGGGACAGGGGACGAGCAGTACTTC. It encodes CASSLSSGTGDEQYF.

This clone was seen a handful of times. The chain joins TRBV6-5 to TRBJ2-7, with 11 positions matching TRBD2. V lost 0 bases to trimming and J lost 7 bases; unmatched junction nucleotides: 8. Germline values: CDR1 MNHEY, CDR2 SVGAGI. This CDR3 has 16 residues. CDR3 sequence: CASSYSVTSGKWEQYF. In DNA, the CDR3 is TGTGCCAGCAGTTACTCTGTGACTAGCGGGAAGTGGGAGCAGTACTTC.

The chain joins TRBV19 to TRBJ2-5; D possibly corresponds to TRBD1 (6 bases). Germline V gene sequence: CDR1 LNHDA, CDR2 SQIVND (reference sequence). This CDR3 contains 13 residues. Trimming shortened V by 5 bases and J by 0 bases, and 7 bases separated the two germline ends. CDR3 sequence: CASSGQYQETQYF. The CDR3 nucleotides read TGTGCCAGTAGTGGACAGTACCAAGAGACCCAGTACTTC.

This CDR3 is CASSIFGTVGGELFF. The CDR3 coding sequence is TGTGCCAGTAGTATTTTTGGGACAGTGGGGGGGGAGCTGTTTTTT. The chain combines TRBV19 with TRBJ2-2; 7 bases align to TRBD1. CDR1 is LNHDA and CDR2 is SQIVND in the germline V gene (reference sequence). V was pared by 3 bases and J by 8 bases, with 9 bases of the junction left unmatched. This CDR3 has 15 amino acids.

The J gene is TRBJ1-5, the V gene TRBV12-5; perhaps TRBD1 as D (5 bases). Germline V gene sequence: CDR1 LGHNT, CDR2 FRNRAP. Trimming took 7 bases from V and 3 from J, leaving 16 bases between them. CDR3 size: 15 residues. The CDR3 loop is CASASRDQHNQPQHF. CDR3 DNA: TGTGCTAGTGCATCCCGGGACCAGCACAATCAGCCCCAGCATTTT.

The J gene is TRBJ2-7, the V gene TRBV19; D is uncertain. The V end was cut by 1 base, the J end by 1 base, with 5 bases between. This CDR3 is built from 13 residues. Germline V gene lookup returns CDR1 LNHDA and CDR2 SQIVND (reference sequence). CDR3 protein: CASSIVGSYEQYF. For the CDR3, the DNA is TGTGCCAGTAGTATAGTGGGGTCCTACGAGCAGTACTTC.

Notes on this clone: Within the sample, other DNA sequences also encode this same CDR3. This sequence joins TRBV18 and TRBJ1-4; no clear D. This CDR3 has 13 amino acids. V shed 9 bases and J shed 0 bases, with 8 bases lying between them. CDR1 is KGHSH, CDR2 LQKENI, per germline. CDR3 amino acids: CASSRATNEKLFF. The CDR3 DNA reads as TGTGCCAGTTCCAGAGCAACTAATGAAAAACTGTTTTTT. The variable domain in full, completed from reference TRBV18 and TRBJ1-4, reads NAGVMQNPRHLVRRRGQEARLRCSPMKGHSHVYWYRQLPEEGLKFMVYLQKENIIDESGMPKERFSAEFPKEGPSILRIQQVVRGDSAAYFCASSRATNEKLFFGSGTQLSVL.